This T cell receptor beta chain was sequenced for a study of T-cell reconstitution after alpha-beta-depleted transplantation in children. During its preparation, the TCRbeta library received unique molecular identifiers. TCRdb re-derived calls from the PCR reads in MiXCR, one entry per CDR3 protein. The sample holds around 600,000 distinct CDR3 sequences; around 17% are singletons and the top ten take approximately 1%. The CDR3 spans 14 residues. Trimming took 6 bases from V and 6 from J; bases not matched to a gene: 6. Germline CDR1 SGHRS, CDR2 YFSETQ. The source was PBMCs from the stem cell graft donor, collected from the stem cell graft. The chain combines TRBV5-1 with TRBJ1-1; TRBD1 matches 12 bases. The receptor was derived from a human donor who donated a stem cell graft to a child with acute myeloid leukemia. The CDR3 protein is CASTSGTGGPEAFF. CDR3 nucleotides: TGCGCCAGCACCTCCGGGACAGGGGGCCCTGAAGCTTTCTTT.